The 28 T cell receptor beta chains presented below share a single source sample, sequenced in a study of Ad26.COV2.S vaccination and SARS-CoV-2 variants. The repertoire was sequenced with immunoSEQ multiplex PCR; TCRdb's copy has only in-frame clones and lacks some. The sample shows approximately 300,000 clones, about 86% of them seen only once. The treatment here: about 20 received Ad26.COV2.S at low or high dose, single or two shots; several received placebo; per-sample allocation not given. Sampling was done on day 63 after the first vaccine or placebo injection. Sequencing used peripheral blood, obtained in a trial of Ad26.COV2.S vaccine versus placebo. These receptors were taken from a person between 18 and 59 years old who received the Ad26.COV2.S COVID-19 vaccine or a placebo.

This chain joins TRBV6-2 or TRBV6-3 and TRBJ1-6; D perhaps matches TRBD1 (6 bases). This CDR3 is built from 15 residues. Trimming cost V 3 bases and J 5 bases, with 11 bases left between them. CDR1 MNHEY and CDR2 SVGEGT come from the germline V gene. This CDR3 is CASSYWGRNNSPLHF. The CDR3 coding sequence is TGTGCCAGCAGTTATTGGGGGCGGAATAATTCACCCCTCCACTTT.

The chain recombines TRBV4-1 with TRBJ1-3; 7 nucleotides match TRBD1. Germline assignment: CDR1 MGHRA and CDR2 YSYEKL. The CDR3 covers 16 residues. V lost 2 bases and J lost 4; bases outside the gene matches: 8. CDR3 nucleotides: TGCGCCAGCAGCCAACTACCAGGGGGGGGAGGAAACACCATATATTTT. The encoded protein is CASSQLPGGGGNTIYF.

The rearrangement uses TRBV7-2 and TRBJ2-3; 7 bases align to TRBD2. With V trimmed by 0 bases and J by 2 bases, 5 bases remained unmatched. From germline, CDR1 is SGHTA and CDR2 FQGNSA. The CDR3 runs 16 residues. CDR3 residues: CASSLAASGYTDTQYF. The CDR3 DNA follows: TGTGCCAGCAGCTTAGCGGCTAGCGGATACACAGATACGCAGTATTTT.

This chain links TRBV6-5 with TRBJ1-1; D remains unclear. The CDR3 length is 14 residues. CDR1 is MNHEY and CDR2 is SVGAGI in the germline V gene. The germline V and J ends were trimmed by 4 bases and 0 bases, with 9 bases remaining between them. DNA for the CDR3: TGTGCCAGCAGTTCCCCAGTCATGAACACTGAAGCTTTCTTT. As protein: CASSSPVMNTEAFF.

The chain couples TRBV5-6 to TRBJ1-1; D gene ambiguous. CDR1 is SGHDT, CDR2 YYEEEE, per germline. This CDR3 is 13 amino acids long. The V end was cut by 2 bases, the J end by 3 bases, with 8 bases between. CDR3 nucleotides: TGTGCCAGCAGCTTTCAGGAGGACACTGAAGCTTTCTTT. Translating it yields CASSFQEDTEAFF.

This clone has only a few counts. V is TRBV7-2 and J is TRBJ2-1; possibly TRBD2 for D (5 bases). The CDR3 is 13 amino acids. V lost 6 bases and J 13 bases, leaving 19 bases between the germline ends. Germline CDR1 reads SGHTA; CDR2 reads FQGNSA. The CDR3 here is CASSQQVGSGQFF. The CDR3, as DNA: TGTGCCAGCAGTCAACAAGTCGGATCGGGACAGTTCTTC.

V and J are TRBV2 and TRBJ2-3; 9 nucleotides line up with TRBD2. V was pared by 7 bases and J by 1 base, with 9 bases of the junction left unmatched. The CDR3 extends over 16 amino acids. The germline V gene has CDR1 SNHLY and CDR2 FYNNEI. This chain's CDR3 is CASTPYPSGGTDTQYF. The CDR3 nucleotides read TGTGCCAGCACCCCGTACCCTAGCGGGGGCACAGATACGCAGTATTTT.

This sequence joins TRBV30 and TRBJ1-1, with unresolved D. V was trimmed by 0 bases and J by 4 bases, leaving 9 bases between them. This CDR3 has 13 amino acids. Germline CDR1 reads GTSNPN; CDR2 reads SVGIG (reference sequence). CDR3 amino acids: CAWSVPRGTEAFF. As DNA, the CDR3 is TGTGCCTGGAGTGTACCCCGGGGCACTGAAGCTTTCTTT.

This clone was counted once. The V call is TRBV6-5, the J call TRBJ2-7; D not resolved. Trimming stripped 6 bases from V and 3 bases from J, with 6 bases between. Germline V gene data show CDR1 as MNHEY and CDR2 as SVGAGI. This CDR3 has 11 amino acids. The CDR3 reads CASSLDYEQYF. The CDR3 coding sequence is TGTGCCAGCAGCCTAGACTACGAGCAGTACTTC.

The rearrangement joins TRBV7-9 to TRBJ1-3, with D unresolved. This CDR3 spans 16 amino acids. V lost 5 bases to trimming and J lost 0 bases, with 14 bases between them. The germline V gene encodes CDR1 SEHNR and CDR2 FQNEAQ (reference sequence). CDR3 bases: TGTGCCAGCAGCCCCGAGGACGGAAGCTCTGGAAACACCATATATTTT. It is translated as CASSPEDGSSGNTIYF. The full variable domain, with the rest looked up from reference TRBV7-9 and TRBJ1-3, is DTGVSQNPRHKITKRGQNVTFRCDPISEHNRLYWYRQTLGQGPEFLTYFQNEAQLEKSRLLSDRFSAERPKGSFSTLEIQRTEQGDSAMYLCASSPEDGSSGNTIYFGEGSWLTVV.

The V gene is TRBV2, the J gene TRBJ2-7; D call uncertain. The CDR3 runs to 13 residues. V was shortened by 5 bases and J by 2 bases, with 10 bases between the two germline ends. CDR1 and CDR2 (germline): SNHLY, FYNNEI. CDR3 region: CASSPALAYEQYF. The CDR3 nucleotides read TGTGCCAGCAGTCCGGCCTTGGCCTACGAGCAGTACTTC.

This chain joins TRBV19 and TRBJ2-7, with 8 positions matching TRBD1. In germline, CDR1 is LNHDA, CDR2 SQIVND (reference sequence). Losses at the gene ends were 8 bases for V and 10 bases for J; bases not matched to a gene: 13. This CDR3 region has 13 residues. The CDR3 loop is CASGSLPGQVQYF. DNA of the CDR3: TGTGCCAGTGGTAGTCTACCGGGACAGGTTCAGTACTTC.

The rearrangement links TRBV19 to TRBJ1-2; 7 nucleotides line up with TRBD1. V was pared by 6 bases and J by 1 base, with 8 bases of the junction left unmatched. This CDR3 has 15 residues. Germline loops: CDR1 LNHDA, CDR2 SQIVND (reference sequence). The CDR3 region is CASSPQTGFNYGYTF. CDR3 DNA: TGTGCCAGTAGCCCCCAGACAGGGTTTAACTATGGCTACACCTTC.

This clone occurred a few times. V and J are TRBV19 and TRBJ1-3; the D is unclear. The CDR3 is 15 amino acids. Germline values: CDR1 LNHDA, CDR2 SQIVND (reference sequence). The V gene lost 3 bases and the J gene lost 0 bases, with 9 bases spanning the gap. CDR3 sequence: CASSIFSLSGNTIYF. CDR3 bases: TGTGCCAGTAGTATCTTCAGCCTCTCTGGAAACACCATATATTTT.

V is TRBV7-9 and J is TRBJ1-5; the D gene is possibly TRBD1 (5 bases). In germline, CDR1 is SEHNR, CDR2 FQNEAQ (reference sequence). The V and J ends lost 5 bases and 5 bases respectively, with 19 bases between them. The length of the CDR3 is 16 residues. CDR3 DNA: TGTGCCAGCAGCAATGACCTGACCGGGGCCTATCAGCCCCAGCATTTT. Translated, it gives CASSNDLTGAYQPQHF.

The V call is TRBV6-5, the J call TRBJ2-7; weak D call: TRBD2 (7 bases). CDR3 length: 15 residues. Trimming took 0 bases from V and 3 from J, leaving 12 bases between them. Per germline, CDR1 MNHEY and CDR2 SVGAGI. The CDR3: CASSYSGGGFYEQYF. CDR3 coding DNA: TGTGCCAGCAGTTACTCGGGAGGGGGGTTCTACGAGCAGTACTTC.

The J gene is TRBJ1-1, the V gene TRBV5-1; D uncertain. V dropped 0 bases and J dropped 0 bases, with 9 bases sitting between them. Germline CDR1 reads SGHRS; CDR2 reads YFSETQ. The CDR3 loop spans 15 amino acids. CDR3 sequence reads: CASSLGLTLNTEAFF. CDR3 nucleotides: TGCGCCAGCAGCTTGGGGTTAACTCTGAACACTGAAGCTTTCTTT.

The chain carries TRBV4-1 and TRBJ1-2; the D gene is possibly TRBD1 (6 bases). The CDR3 loop spans 16 amino acids. Germline CDR1 is MGHRA and CDR2 is YSYEKL. V lost 3 bases to trimming and J lost 4 bases, with 18 bases between them. CDR3 coding DNA: TGCGCCAGCAGCCAGTCCGACAGGAGTGGGATCTATGGCTACACCTTC. Translating gives CASSQSDRSGIYGYTF.

This chain uses TRBV5-6 with TRBJ2-3; the match to TRBD2 covers 7 bases. Trimming took 5 bases from V and 6 from J; bases not matched to a gene: 9. The CDR3 covers 14 residues. CDR1 is SGHDT and CDR2 is YYEEEE in the germline V gene. This CDR3 reads CASRSGLGGDTQYF. CDR3 bases: TGTGCCAGCAGATCTGGACTAGGTGGCGATACGCAGTATTTT.

The genes are TRBV3-1 (or the pseudogene TRBV3-2) and TRBJ1-1, with D perhaps TRBD1 (5 bases). CDR3 length: 13 amino acids. Germline assignment: CDR1 LGHDT and CDR2 YNNKEL (reference sequence). Trimming removed 4 bases from V and 7 bases from J, with 13 bases in between. For the CDR3, the DNA is TGTGCCAGCAGCCCCCAGCGGGGGGTTGAAGCTTTCTTT. As protein: CASSPQRGVEAFF.

The V call is TRBV6-5, the J call TRBJ1-2; no reliable D call. The germline V gene encodes CDR1 MNHEY and CDR2 SVGAGI. The CDR3 covers 13 residues. V was trimmed by 2 bases and J by 1 base, leaving 5 bases between them. CDR3 in DNA: TGTGCCAGCAGTTACAAGTATAACTATGGCTACACCTTC. Its translation: CASSYKYNYGYTF.

The chain combines TRBV4-1 with TRBJ1-4; D possibly corresponds to TRBD1 (5 bases). V was trimmed by 1 base and J by 6 bases, leaving 12 bases between them. Germline V lookup: CDR1 MGHRA, CDR2 YSYEKL. The CDR3 length is 15 residues. The chain's CDR3 is CASSQAQRGDEKLFF. The CDR3 region has the DNA TGCGCCAGCAGCCAAGCCCAGAGAGGGGATGAAAAACTGTTTTTT.

The V and J genes are TRBV2 and TRBJ1-1; perhaps TRBD1 as D (5 bases). Per the germline V gene, CDR1 is SNHLY and CDR2 is FYNNEI. V shed 0 bases and J shed 6 bases, with 11 bases lying between them. The CDR3 is 14 residues long. CDR3: CASSEAWGRAEAFF. The CDR3 DNA reads TGTGCCAGCAGTGAAGCCTGGGGCAGGGCTGAAGCTTTCTTT.

J is TRBJ1-1 and V is TRBV2, with D possibly TRBD1 on 5 matching bases. CDR3 length equals 13 residues. Trimming took 6 bases from V and 1 from J, leaving 9 bases between them. Germline CDR1 and CDR2: SNHLY and FYNNEI. CDR3 in amino acids: CASRRDGNTEAFF. The CDR3 nucleotides read TGTGCCAGCAGGCGGGACGGGAACACTGAAGCTTTCTTT.

V and J are TRBV19 and TRBJ1-2; 10 positions agree with TRBD1. V shed 5 bases, J shed 8 bases, and the junction held 8 bases outside the gene matches. The CDR3 runs 14 residues. Germline lookup yields CDR1 LNHDA and CDR2 SQIVND (reference sequence). The CDR3 protein is CASSGDRGRGGYTF. CDR3 in DNA: TGTGCCAGTAGTGGGGACAGGGGTCGAGGGGGCTACACCTTC. The full variable domain, its missing parts supplied by reference TRBV19 and TRBJ1-2, is DGGITQSPKYLFRKEGQNVTLSCEQNLNHDAMYWYRQDPGQGLRLIYYSQIVNDFQKGDIAEGYSVSREKKESFPLTVTSAQKNPTAFYLCASSGDRGRGGYTFGSGTRLTVV.

The CDR3 protein is CASSESSGGIETQYF. The DNA of the CDR3 is TGCGCCAGCAGTGAGTCGAGTGGGGGGATAGAGACCCAGTACTTC. The chain employs TRBV10-1 and TRBJ2-5, with D possibly TRBD2 on 6 matching bases. V was shortened by 0 bases and J by 4 bases, with 12 bases between the two germline ends. The CDR3 is made up of 15 amino acids. The V gene's germline CDR1 is WNHNN and CDR2 SYGVQD (reference sequence).

The chain combines TRBV2 with TRBJ2-1; possible D gene TRBD1, 6 bases. V was pared by 7 bases and J by 4 bases, with 14 bases between. Per germline, CDR1 SNHLY and CDR2 FYNNEI. CDR3 length equals 14 residues. CDR3: CASKTGQQYNEQFF. CDR3 sequence (DNA): TGTGCCAGCAAAACGGGACAACAGTACAATGAGCAGTTCTTC.

The chain joins TRBV18 to TRBJ1-2; D is unresolved. The CDR3 runs 12 residues. CDR1 and CDR2 from the germline V gene are KGHSH and LQKENI. V lost 3 bases and J lost 1, with 3 bases in between. In DNA, the CDR3 is TGTGCCAGCTCACCTAATAACTATGGCTACACCTTC. Amino acid sequence: CASSPNNYGYTF.